This T cell receptor (beta chain) was sequenced for a study of blood T cell repertoires in COVID-19. Study-wide background: Researchers got acute and convalescent COVID-19 samples from the United States, Italy and Spain. Sources were T cells, B-cell-depleted T cells, or PBMCs; the material itself was cDNA or gDNA.

Germline assignment: CDR1 LGHNA and CDR2 YNFKEQ. This CDR3 has 14 residues. V was cut by 0 bases and J by 5 bases, with 9 bases left in between. Authors' processing steps: The assay estimated nucleated cells by amplifying reference gene primers. Method: immunoSEQ multiplex PCR; TCRdb's copy keeps in-frame clones and lacks some. The V and J calls and clone size are taken from that table; D and trimming were inferred from the DNA. This sample carries tens of thousands of clones, more than 80% of them seen once, and the ten largest clones take 4% to 5.5%. V gene TRBV4-2 combines with J gene TRBJ2-3; unclear D gene. This receptor was taken from a woman in her 70s with acute or convalescent COVID-19. Sequencing was done on a sample of peripheral blood. CDR3 in amino acids: CASSQDRSGDTQYF. CDR3 DNA: TGTGCCAGCAGCCAAGACCGGAGTGGAGATACGCAGTATTTT.